These T cell receptor beta chains were read from a single sample in a study of shared clonotypes between healthy human individuals. The table came from immunoSEQ multiplex PCR; TCRdb's copy has only in-frame clones and leaves some out. The profile shows about 1 million clones, about 75% of them singletons. The sequencing input was memory CD4+ T cells sorted from blood. These receptors were collected from a man aged 18 to 29 in good health. Both conserved end residues are part of each CDR3. D genes are given only for firm matches. Clone size, where shown, is once, few, many, or a class for clones that have expanded.

CDR3 protein	CDR3 DNA	clone size	V gene	J gene	D gene
CASSSPPLYEQYF	TGTGCCAGCAGCTCTCCGCCCCTCTACGAGCAGTACTTC	.	TRBV7-2	TRBJ2-7	.
CASSPGQGVYEQYF	TGTGCCAGCAGCCCTGGACAGGGAGTCTACGAGCAGTACTTC	once	TRBV5-4	TRBJ2-7	TRBD1
CASSPDQGVLGYTF	TGCGCCAGCAGCCCAGATCAGGGGGTTTTAGGCTACACCTTC	.	TRBV5-1	TRBJ1-2	TRBD1
CASSLGPSGTEAFF	TGTGCCAGCAGCCTCGGTCCATCCGGGACTGAAGCTTTCTTT	.	TRBV14	TRBJ1-1	.
CAWGSLETQYF	TGTGCCTGGGGCTCTCTGGAGACCCAGTACTTC	.	TRBV30	TRBJ2-5	.
CASSVGVAGVNGQFF	TGTGCCAGCAGCGTAGGGGTAGCGGGAGTTAATGGGCAGTTCTTC	few	TRBV9	TRBJ2-1	TRBD2
CAIGTSGSSYNSPLHF	TGTGCCATAGGGACTTCTGGGAGCTCCTATAATTCACCCCTCCACTTT	.	TRBV10-3	TRBJ1-6	.
CASSENTGNTEAFF	TGTGCCAGCAGCGAGAATACAGGGAACACTGAAGCTTTCTTT	.	TRBV9	TRBJ1-1	.
CSVEDRTSGGTEQFF	TGCAGCGTTGAAGATAGGACTAGCGGGGGGACTGAGCAGTTCTTC	.	TRBV29-1	TRBJ2-1	TRBD2
CASSLAGTDTQYF	TGTGCCAGCAGCTTGGCCGGGACAGATACGCAGTATTTT	.	TRBV5-4	TRBJ2-3	.
CASSLELAGADTQYF	TGTGCCAGCAGCTTGGAACTAGCGGGGGCAGATACGCAGTATTTT	.	TRBV5-6	TRBJ2-3	TRBD2
CASSPTGGDEKLFF	TGTGCCAGCTCCCCCACCGGGGGGGATGAAAAACTGTTTTTT	.	TRBV18	TRBJ1-4	.
CASSIPRWTGELFF	TGTGCCAGCAGTATCCCCCGATGGACCGGGGAGCTGTTTTTT	.	TRBV28	TRBJ2-2	.
CASSMGRTSSTDTQYF	TGTGCCAGTAGTATGGGTCGGACCTCTAGCACAGATACGCAGTATTTT	many	TRBV19	TRBJ2-3	.
CASSSGQAPYEQYF	TGTGCCAGCAGCTCCGGACAGGCCCCCTACGAGCAGTACTTC	.	TRBV9	TRBJ2-7	TRBD1
CASSLGGTARETQYF	TGCGCCAGCAGCTTGGGGGGGACAGCTAGGGAGACCCAGTACTTC	.	TRBV5-1	TRBJ2-5	TRBD1
CASRMIQATDTQYF	TGTGCCAGCAGAATGATACAGGCCACAGATACGCAGTATTTT	.	TRBV2	TRBJ2-3	.
CASSRYNQPQHF	TGTGCCAGCAGCCGGTACAATCAGCCCCAGCATTTT	.	TRBV7-6	TRBJ1-5	.
CASGPRGNTGELFF	TGTGCCAGCGGTCCCAGGGGGAACACCGGGGAGCTGTTTTTT	.	TRBV6-6	TRBJ2-2	.
CASSQRQGGTYEQYF	TGCGCCAGCAGCCAACGACAGGGTGGAACCTACGAGCAGTACTTC	.	TRBV4-3	TRBJ2-7	TRBD1
CASSSRLAGDTDTQYF	TGTGCCAGCAGCTCCAGACTAGCGGGAGATACAGATACGCAGTATTTT	.	TRBV7-6	TRBJ2-3	TRBD2
CATSAGRKETQYF	TGTGCCACCAGCGCCGGACGGAAAGAGACCCAGTACTTC	.	TRBV15	TRBJ2-5	.
CASSSQTSGGSGELFF	TGTGCCAGCAGCTCCCAGACTAGCGGGGGGTCCGGGGAGCTGTTTTTT	.	TRBV7-2	TRBJ2-2	TRBD2
CASSLWQRGSAPYEQYF	TGTGCCAGCAGCTTATGGCAACGCGGGAGTGCCCCCTACGAGCAGTACTTC	once	TRBV7-2	TRBJ2-7	TRBD2
CASRTPLGGQQTNEQFF	TGCGCCAGCCGCACCCCTCTTGGGGGACAGCAAACCAATGAGCAGTTCTTC	.	TRBV23-1	TRBJ2-1	TRBD1
CASSRLDATGELFF	TGTGCCAGCAGCCGACTGGATGCCACCGGGGAGCTGTTTTTT	.	TRBV6-5	TRBJ2-2	.
CASSSIGQSEAFF	TGTGCCAGCAGCTCGATCGGACAGAGCGAAGCTTTCTTT	.	TRBV7-8	TRBJ1-1	.
CASSPRQGWDNEQFF	TGTGCCAGCAGCCCAAGACAGGGTTGGGACAATGAGCAGTTCTTC	.	TRBV7-9	TRBJ2-1	TRBD1
CSSGTGNTEAFF	TGCAGCTCGGGGACGGGGAACACTGAAGCTTTCTTT	.	TRBV29-1	TRBJ1-1	.
CASSPPFDTPEQYF	TGTGCCAGCAGCCCACCATTCGACACCCCCGAGCAGTACTTC	many	TRBV11-2	TRBJ2-7	.
CASSQDEGRRNTIYF	TGCGCCAGCAGCCAAGACGAGGGACGAAGAAACACCATATATTTT	once	TRBV4-1	TRBJ1-3	.
CASSIRGGTYEQYF	TGTGCCAGCAGCATTCGGGGCGGGACCTACGAGCAGTACTTC	few	TRBV25-1	TRBJ2-7	.
CASSLRKGKGYTF	TGTGCCAGCAGTTTACGGAAGGGGAAGGGCTACACCTTC	.	TRBV28	TRBJ1-2	.
CASSPGTVPNSPLHF	TGTGCCAGCAGCCCGGGGACAGTTCCTAATTCACCCCTCCACTTT	few	TRBV7-9	TRBJ1-6	TRBD1